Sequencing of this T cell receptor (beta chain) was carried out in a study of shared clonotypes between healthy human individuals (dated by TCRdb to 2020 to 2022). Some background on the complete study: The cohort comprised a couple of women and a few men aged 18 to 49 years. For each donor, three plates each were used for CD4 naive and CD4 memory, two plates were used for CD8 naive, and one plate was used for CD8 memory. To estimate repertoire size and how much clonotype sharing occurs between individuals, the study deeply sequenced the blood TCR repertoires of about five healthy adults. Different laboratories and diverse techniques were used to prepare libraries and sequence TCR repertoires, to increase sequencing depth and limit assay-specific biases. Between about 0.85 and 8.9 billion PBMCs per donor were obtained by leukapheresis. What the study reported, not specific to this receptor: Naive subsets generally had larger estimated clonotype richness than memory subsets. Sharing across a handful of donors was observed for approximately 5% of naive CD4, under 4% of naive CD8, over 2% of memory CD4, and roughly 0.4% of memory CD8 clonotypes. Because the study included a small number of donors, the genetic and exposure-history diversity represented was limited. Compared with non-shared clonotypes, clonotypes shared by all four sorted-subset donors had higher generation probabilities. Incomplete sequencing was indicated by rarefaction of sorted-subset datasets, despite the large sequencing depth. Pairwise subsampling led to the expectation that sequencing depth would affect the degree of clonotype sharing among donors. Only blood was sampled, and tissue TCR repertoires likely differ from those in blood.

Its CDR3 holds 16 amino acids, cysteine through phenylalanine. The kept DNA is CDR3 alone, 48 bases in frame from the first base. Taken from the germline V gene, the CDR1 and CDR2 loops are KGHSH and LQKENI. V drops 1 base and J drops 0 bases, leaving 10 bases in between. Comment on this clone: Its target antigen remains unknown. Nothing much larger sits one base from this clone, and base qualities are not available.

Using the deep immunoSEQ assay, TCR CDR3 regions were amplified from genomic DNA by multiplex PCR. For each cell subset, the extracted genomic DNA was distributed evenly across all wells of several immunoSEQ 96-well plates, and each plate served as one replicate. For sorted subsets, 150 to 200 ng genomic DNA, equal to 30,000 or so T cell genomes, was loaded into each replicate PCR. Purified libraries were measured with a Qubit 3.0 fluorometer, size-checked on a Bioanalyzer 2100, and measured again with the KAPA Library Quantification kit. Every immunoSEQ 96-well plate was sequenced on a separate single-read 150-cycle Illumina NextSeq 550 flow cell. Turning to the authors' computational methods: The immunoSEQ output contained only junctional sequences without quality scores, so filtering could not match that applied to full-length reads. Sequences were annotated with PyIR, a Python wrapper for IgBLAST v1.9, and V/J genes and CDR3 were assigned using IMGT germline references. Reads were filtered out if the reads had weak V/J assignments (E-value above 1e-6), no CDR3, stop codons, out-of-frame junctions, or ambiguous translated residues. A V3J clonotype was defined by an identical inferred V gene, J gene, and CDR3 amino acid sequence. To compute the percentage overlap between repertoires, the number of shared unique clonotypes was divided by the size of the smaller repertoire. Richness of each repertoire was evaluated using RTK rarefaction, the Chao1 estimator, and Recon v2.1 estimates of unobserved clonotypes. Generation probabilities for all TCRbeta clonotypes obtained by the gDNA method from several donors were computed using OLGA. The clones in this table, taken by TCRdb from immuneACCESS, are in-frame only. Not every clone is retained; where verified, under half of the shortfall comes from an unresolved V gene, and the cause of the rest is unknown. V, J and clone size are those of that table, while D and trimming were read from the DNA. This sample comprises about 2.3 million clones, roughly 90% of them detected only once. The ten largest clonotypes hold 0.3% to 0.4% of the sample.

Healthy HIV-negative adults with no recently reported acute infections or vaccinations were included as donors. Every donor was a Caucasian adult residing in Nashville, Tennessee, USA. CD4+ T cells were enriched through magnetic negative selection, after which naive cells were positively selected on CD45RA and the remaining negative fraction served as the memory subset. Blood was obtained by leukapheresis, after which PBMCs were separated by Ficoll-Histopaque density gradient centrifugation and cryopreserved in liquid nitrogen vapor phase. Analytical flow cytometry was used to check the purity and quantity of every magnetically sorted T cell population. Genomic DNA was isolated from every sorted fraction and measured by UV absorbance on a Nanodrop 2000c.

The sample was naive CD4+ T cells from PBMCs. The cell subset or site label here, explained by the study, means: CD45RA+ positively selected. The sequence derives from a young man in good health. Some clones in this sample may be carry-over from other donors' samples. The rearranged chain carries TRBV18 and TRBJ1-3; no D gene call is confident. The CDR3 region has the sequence CASSPRGTLSGNTIYF. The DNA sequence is TGTGCCAGCTCACCACGGGGTACCCTCTCTGGAAACACCATATATTTT.